This T cell receptor beta chain was sequenced during a study of T cell clonality in common variable immunodeficiency. The V gene's germline CDR1 is LGHNA and CDR2 YNFKEQ. The CDR3 length is 18 residues. Between the trimmed V and J ends, which lost 0 bases and 5 bases, there was a span of 22 bases. This clone showed up many times. Its antigen is not identified. The sequence runs out 3 residues before the end of the CDR3; the remainder is reconstructed from the germline J gene. Clones were read by immunoSEQ multiplex PCR, and TCRdb kept only the in-frame ones, dropping some. The specimen has roughly 50,000 clones, none found just once. Points from the study as a whole: Authors noted CVID clonality's cause needs subpopulation repertoire sequencing.

Each donor provided roughly 4.5 to 8.5 ml of heparinized whole blood. This sequence was found in a person aged 18 to 75 in good health. The sample consisted of peripheral blood mononuclear cells. This sequence joins TRBV4-2 and TRBJ2-5; D may be TRBD2 (5 bases). Here the CDR3 reads CASSQDFAASPRRETQYF. The sequenced CDR3 bases are TGTGCCAGCAGCCAAGATTTTGCGGCTAGCCCTAGGCGGGAGACC.